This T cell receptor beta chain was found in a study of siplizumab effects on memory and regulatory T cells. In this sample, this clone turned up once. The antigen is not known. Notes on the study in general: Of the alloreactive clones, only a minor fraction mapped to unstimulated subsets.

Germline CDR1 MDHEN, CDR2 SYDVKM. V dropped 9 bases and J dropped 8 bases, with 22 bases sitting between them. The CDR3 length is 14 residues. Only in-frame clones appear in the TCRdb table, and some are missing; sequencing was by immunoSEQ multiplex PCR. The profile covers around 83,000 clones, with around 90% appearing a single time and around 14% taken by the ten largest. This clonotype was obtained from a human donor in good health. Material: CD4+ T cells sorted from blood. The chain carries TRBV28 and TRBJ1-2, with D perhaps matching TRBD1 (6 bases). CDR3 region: CASNIGGRIWGYTF. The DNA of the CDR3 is TGTGCCAGTAACATTGGGGGGCGCATTTGGGGCTACACCTTC.